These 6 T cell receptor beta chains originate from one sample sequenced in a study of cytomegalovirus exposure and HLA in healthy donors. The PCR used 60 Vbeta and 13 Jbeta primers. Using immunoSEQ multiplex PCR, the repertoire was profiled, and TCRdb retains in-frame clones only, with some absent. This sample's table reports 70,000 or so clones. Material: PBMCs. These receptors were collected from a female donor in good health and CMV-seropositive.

The CDR3 sequence: CASSQDGLVNQPQHF. CDR3 coding DNA: TGCGCCAGCAGCCAAGATGGTCTAGTCAATCAGCCCCAGCATTTT. This rearrangement joins TRBV4-3 to TRBJ1-5; no firm D call. The CDR3 runs to 15 residues. Germline lookup yields CDR1 LGHNA and CDR2 YSLEER. Between the trimmed V and J ends, which lost 0 bases and 3 bases, there was a span of 9 bases.

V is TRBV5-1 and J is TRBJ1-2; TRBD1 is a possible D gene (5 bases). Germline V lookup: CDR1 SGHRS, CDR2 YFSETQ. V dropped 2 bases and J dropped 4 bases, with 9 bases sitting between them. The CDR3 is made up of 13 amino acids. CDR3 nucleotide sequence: TGCGCCAGCAGCTTCAGGGAGGGCTATGGCTACACCTTC. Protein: CASSFREGYGYTF.

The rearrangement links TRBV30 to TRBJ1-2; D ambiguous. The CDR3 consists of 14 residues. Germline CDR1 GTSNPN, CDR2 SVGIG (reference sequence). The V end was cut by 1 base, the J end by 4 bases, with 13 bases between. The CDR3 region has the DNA TGTGCCTGGAGTGGGGCGGGTATTTCCTATGGCTACACCTTC. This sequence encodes CAWSGAGISYGYTF.

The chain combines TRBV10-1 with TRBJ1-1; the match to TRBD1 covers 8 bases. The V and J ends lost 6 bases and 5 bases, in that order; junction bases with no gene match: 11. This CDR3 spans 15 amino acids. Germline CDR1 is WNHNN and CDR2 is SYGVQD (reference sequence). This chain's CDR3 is CASSDTGTGNTEAFF. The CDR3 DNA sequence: TGCGCCAGCAGCGACACCGGGACAGGCAATACTGAAGCTTTCTTT.

The CDR3 bases are TGCACCAGCAGCCAAGGATCGGACAGGGGGGAAGGAGATACGCAGTATTTT. Amino acid sequence: CTSSQGSDRGEGDTQYF. This chain uses TRBV1 with TRBJ2-3; the table's D call, TRBD1, has no DNA check behind it. TRBV1 is described as a pseudogene. The CDR3 consists of 17 residues.

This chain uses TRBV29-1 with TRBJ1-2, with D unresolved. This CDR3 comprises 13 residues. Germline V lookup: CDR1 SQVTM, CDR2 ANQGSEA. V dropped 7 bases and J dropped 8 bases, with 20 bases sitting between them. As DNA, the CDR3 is TGCAGCGCCTATTTTGCCGCAATGCCCGGCTACACCTTC. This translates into CSAYFAAMPGYTF.